Presented here are 30 T cell receptor beta chains from one specimen sequenced in a study of shared clonotypes between healthy human individuals. Using immunoSEQ multiplex PCR, the repertoire was profiled, and TCRdb retains in-frame clones only, with some absent. Of roughly 1,800,000 clones detected, roughly 94% appear once; the ten largest clones hold around 1.2%. Naivety among CD8 cells was defined by CD45RO negativity and positive CCR7 selection, thereby excluding terminally differentiated effector memory CD45RA+ cells. Sequencing input: naive CD8+ T cells sorted from blood. The receptors shown here come from a man between 18 and 29 years old in good health.

The chain has TRBV28 and TRBJ1-5; tentative D call: TRBD1 (5 bases). The V gene lost 0 bases and the J gene lost 6 bases, with 9 bases spanning the gap. CDR3 length equals 14 residues. Germline values: CDR1 MDHEN, CDR2 SYDVKM. CDR3 bases: TGTGCCAGCAGTTTATGGAGGGGTGTTCAGCCCCAGCATTTT. This codes for CASSLWRGVQPQHF.

The chain uses TRBV30 and TRBJ2-3, with D maybe TRBD2 (7 bases). The V gene lost 2 bases and the J gene lost 1 base, with 13 bases spanning the gap. Germline V gene sequence: CDR1 GTSNPN, CDR2 SVGIG (reference sequence). The CDR3 is 15 residues long. The CDR3 sequence: CAWSQLGGGTDTQYF. The CDR3 DNA is TGTGCCTGGAGTCAGTTAGGGGGGGGCACAGATACGCAGTATTTT.

The V call is TRBV2, the J call TRBJ2-7; perhaps TRBD2 as D (6 bases). The CDR3 contains 14 residues. V lost 1 base and J lost 4, with 11 bases in between. Germline lookup yields CDR1 SNHLY and CDR2 FYNNEI. Written as DNA, the CDR3 is TGTGCCAGCAGTGAAGTTTTGGGGGGTTACGAGCAGTACTTC. Amino acids: CASSEVLGGYEQYF.

The chain employs TRBV11-2 and TRBJ2-5, with D tentatively TRBD2 (7 bases). The CDR3 contains 15 residues. Deletions cut 5 bases from V and 4 bases from J, with 17 bases between. Germline CDR1 is SGHAT and CDR2 is FQNNGV. CDR3 protein: CASSPSGEGGETQYF. CDR3 nucleotides: TGTGCCAGCAGCCCTAGTGGGGAGGGGGGAGAGACCCAGTACTTC. The full variable domain, in which reference TRBV11-2 and TRBJ2-5 provide the parts outside the CDR3, is EAGVAQSPRYKIIEKRQSVAFWCNPISGHATLYWYQQILGQGPKLLIQFQNNGVVDDSQLPKDRFSAERLKGVDSTLKIQPAKLEDSAVYLCASSPSGEGGETQYFGPGTRLLVL.

This chain links TRBV10-1 with TRBJ2-7; the D gene is possibly TRBD2 (6 bases). The V end was cut by 3 bases, the J end by 2 bases, with 14 bases between. Germline V CDR1 and CDR2: WNHNN, SYGVQD (reference sequence). The CDR3 sequence is 15 residues long. CDR3 bases: TGCGCCAGCAGTGACGGACGGGAGACCCCCTACGAGCAGTACTTC. Amino acids: CASSDGRETPYEQYF.

The gene calls are TRBV4-3 and TRBJ1-5; 10 nucleotides line up with TRBD1. Unmatched junction bases numbered 5, after V lost 3 bases and J lost 6 bases. CDR3 length equals 15 residues. Germline assignment: CDR1 LGHNA and CDR2 YSLEER. The CDR3 nucleotides read TGCGCCAGCAGCCACGGGACAGGGGTGGGTCAGCCCCAGCATTTT. Protein sequence: CASSHGTGVGQPQHF.

As to this clone: One junction end does not reproduce the germline sequence, and a read error may be involved. V and J are TRBV7-7 and TRBJ2-1, with no clear D. The CDR3 consists of 17 residues. CDR1 and CDR2 from the germline V gene are SSHAT and FNYEAQ (reference sequence). The CDR3 nucleotides are TGTGCTAGCAGCTTAGGGCAAGGAACAAGCTCCTACAATGAGCAGTTCTTC. Encoded protein: CASSLGQGTSSYNEQFF.

This rearrangement joins TRBV5-1 to TRBJ2-1, with 15 bases aligning to TRBD2. The CDR3 has 18 amino acids. In germline, CDR1 is SGHRS, CDR2 YFSETQ. The J segment lost 8 bases and the V segment lost 0 bases, leaving 9 bases of the junction unmatched. This chain's CDR3 is CASSLGTSGRAISDEQFF. CDR3 DNA sequence: TGCGCCAGCAGCTTGGGGACTAGCGGGAGGGCGATCTCCGATGAGCAGTTCTTC.

V gene TRBV7-6 combines with J gene TRBJ2-1; 8 nucleotides match TRBD2. CDR1 and CDR2 (germline): SGHVS, FNYEAQ. V lost 4 bases, J lost 2 bases, and 10 bases stayed unmatched. The CDR3 is 17 amino acids. Written as DNA, the CDR3 is TGTGCCAGCAGCTCAAGGCCGGGAGGGCCAACCTACAATGAGCAGTTCTTC. This gives the protein CASSSRPGGPTYNEQFF. Complete variable domain (other parts from reference TRBV7-6 and TRBJ2-1): GAGVSQSPRYKVTKRGQDVALRCDPISGHVSLYWYRQALGQGPEFLTYFNYEAQQDKSGLPNDRFSAERPEGSISTLTIQRTEQRDSAMYRCASSSRPGGPTYNEQFFGPGTRLTVL.

The chain couples TRBV15 to TRBJ1-5, with D hard to call. CDR1 and CDR2 from the germline V gene are LNHNV and YYDKDF (reference sequence). The V and J ends lost 6 bases and 1 base respectively, with 7 bases between them. CDR3 length equals 13 residues. The CDR3 DNA reads as TGTGCCACCAGTGCGGGGAGCAATCAGCCCCAGCATTTT. Encoded protein: CATSAGSNQPQHF.

CDR3 loop: CASSHPGEREAGYNEQFF. CDR3 in DNA: TGTGCCAGCAGCCACCCGGGGGAGCGGGAGGCGGGCTACAATGAGCAGTTCTTC. The V and J genes are TRBV5-6 and TRBJ2-1; 9 bases are shared with TRBD2. After removal of 4 bases from V and 3 bases from J, the junction contained 14 bases not matched to a gene. Germline lookup yields CDR1 SGHDT and CDR2 YYEEEE. The CDR3 is made up of 18 amino acids.

V gene TRBV9 combines with J gene TRBJ2-1; TRBD2 matches 7 bases. Germline loops: CDR1 SGDLS, CDR2 YYNGEE. V gave up 0 bases and J gave up 6 bases; unmatched junction bases: 3. The CDR3 has 14 amino acids. CDR3 DNA: TGTGCCAGCAGCGTAGAGGGAGGGGTCAATGAGCAGTTCTTC. This translates into CASSVEGGVNEQFF.

This clone appeared once. The CDR3 here is CASSSEGQGNTEAFF. The CDR3 region has the DNA TGTGCCAGCAGTAGCGAGGGACAGGGGAACACTGAAGCTTTCTTT. The rearrangement uses TRBV25-1 and TRBJ1-1; 9 bases are shared with TRBD1. The CDR3 spans 15 residues. Unmatched junction bases numbered 5, after V lost 5 bases and J lost 1 base. Per the germline V gene, CDR1 is MGHDK and CDR2 is SYGVNS.

CDR3 protein: CASSLSISGRQQETQYF. CDR3 DNA sequence: TGTGCCAGCAGTTTATCGATTTCGGGGCGGCAGCAAGAGACCCAGTACTTC. The chain employs TRBV27 and TRBJ2-5; D possibly matches TRBD1 or TRBD2 (5 bases each). CDR1 MNHEY and CDR2 SMNVEV come from the germline V gene (reference sequence). With 0 bases removed from V and 2 bases from J, the gap between germline ends came to 16 bases. CDR3 length: 17 residues.

This clone occurred once. Other DNA sequences in the sample encode the same CDR3. This sequence joins TRBV11-3 and TRBJ2-7; D gene uncertain. The V and J ends lost 1 base and 2 bases respectively, with 6 bases between them. The CDR3 length is 13 residues. Germline loops: CDR1 SGHNT, CDR2 YENEEA. The CDR3 nucleotides read TGTGCCAGCAGCTTAGGCGGTACCTACGAGCAGTACTTC. This encodes CASSLGGTYEQYF.

CDR3 protein: CASSEQPGTPPGYEQYF. The CDR3 DNA reads TGTGCCAGCAGTGAACAACCCGGGACACCTCCCGGGTACGAGCAGTACTTC. The V and J genes are TRBV6-1 and TRBJ2-7; D is perhaps TRBD1 (6 bases). Trimming removed 2 bases at V and 4 bases at J, with 21 bases between. Germline CDR1 reads MNHNS; CDR2 reads SASEGT. CDR3 length: 17 residues.

The chain employs TRBV6-5 and TRBJ2-1; a possible D gene is TRBD2 (6 bases). V lost 6 bases and J 10 bases, leaving 19 bases between the germline ends. Germline V gene sequence: CDR1 MNHEY, CDR2 SVGAGI. There are 14 residues in the CDR3. The CDR3 reads CASRGGGVRQEQFF. The CDR3 region has the DNA TGTGCCAGCAGGGGGGGAGGTGTGAGACAAGAGCAGTTCTTC.

The chain joins TRBV12-5 to TRBJ2-7, with D uncertain. Trimming removed 2 bases at V and 5 bases at J, with 7 bases between. From germline, CDR1 is LGHNT and CDR2 FRNRAP. This CDR3 contains 12 residues. The CDR3 DNA reads as TGTGCTAGTGGTTTGTCTAAGGACGAGCAGTACTTC. Protein product: CASGLSKDEQYF. The full variable domain, rest sourced from reference TRBV12-5 and TRBJ2-7, is DARVTQTPRHKVTEMGQEVTMRCQPILGHNTVFWYRQTMMQGLELLAYFRNRAPLDDSGMPKDRFSAEMPDATLATLKIQPSEPRDSAVYFCASGLSKDEQYFGPGTRLTVT.

The chain employs TRBV6-5 and TRBJ2-1; 7 positions match TRBD1. Germline V gene sequence: CDR1 MNHEY, CDR2 SVGAGI. Trimming cost V 3 bases and J 4 bases; bases outside gene matches: 9. The length of the CDR3 is 16 residues. CDR3 nucleotide sequence: TGTGCCAGCAGTTATCTCGGGGACAGTCCTTACAATGAGCAGTTCTTC. Translating it yields CASSYLGDSPYNEQFF.

V and J are TRBV5-1 and TRBJ2-2; a weak D match, TRBD2 (6 bases). The germline V gene has CDR1 SGHRS and CDR2 YFSETQ. This CDR3 contains 13 residues. The ends were cut back, 7 bases at V and 6 bases at J, with 13 bases in the middle. The CDR3 protein is CASSASGAGELFF. The CDR3 coding sequence is TGCGCCAGCTCTGCGTCGGGGGCCGGGGAGCTGTTTTTT.

This clone was detected only once. V is TRBV27 and J is TRBJ2-1, with D unclear. The CDR3 is 13 residues long. V lost 6 bases, J lost 1 base, and 7 bases lay in between. The V gene's germline CDR1 is MNHEY and CDR2 SMNVEV (reference sequence). DNA for the CDR3: TGTGCCAGCAGGCGATCATCCTACAATGAGCAGTTCTTC. Its translation: CASRRSSYNEQFF.

The chain is built from TRBV28 and TRBJ2-7; D gene unclear. Trimming took 3 bases from V and 7 from J, leaving 16 bases between them. CDR1 and CDR2 (germline): MDHEN, SYDVKM. The CDR3 extends over 14 amino acids. The CDR3 DNA reads TGTGCCAGCAGTTTGGCAGGCCCTTGGCGGGAGCAGTACTTC. Amino acids: CASSLAGPWREQYF.

This sequence joins TRBV30 and TRBJ2-7; D is undetermined. V dropped 4 bases and J dropped 0 bases, with 10 bases sitting between them. Germline V lookup: CDR1 GTSNPN, CDR2 SVGIG (reference sequence). There are 13 residues in the CDR3. The CDR3 bases are TGTGCCTGGACTCCAGACCACTCCTACGAGCAGTACTTC. It is translated as CAWTPDHSYEQYF.

The rearrangement links TRBV29-1 to TRBJ1-1, with 10 bases aligning to TRBD1. The V gene's germline CDR1 is SQVTM and CDR2 ANQGSEA. V lost 7 bases and J lost 8; bases outside the gene matches: 10. This CDR3 contains 13 residues. The CDR3 DNA is TGCAGCGCTACCGGGACAGGGGTCTTGGAAGCTTTCTTT. This translates into CSATGTGVLEAFF.

This chain uses TRBV21-1 with TRBJ1-5; the D segment call TRBD1 is taken from the table without a DNA check. TRBV21-1 is designated a pseudogene. The CDR3 length is 14 residues. CDR3: CASSPRTNNQPQHF. The DNA of the CDR3 is TGTGCCAGCAGCCCTCGGACAAACAATCAGCCCCAGCATTTT.

The chain joins TRBV27 to TRBJ2-7; 7 bases agree with TRBD1. The CDR3 covers 13 residues. The V gene's germline CDR1 is MNHEY and CDR2 SMNVEV (reference sequence). Trimming took 4 bases from V and 6 from J; bases not matched to a gene: 6. CDR3 sequence reads: CASSSPNRGEQYF. CDR3 in DNA: TGTGCCAGCAGTTCCCCAAACAGGGGCGAGCAGTACTTC.

The rearrangement joins TRBV6-5 to TRBJ2-2; D ambiguous. Per germline, CDR1 MNHEY and CDR2 SVGAGI. V was trimmed by 1 base and J by 3 bases, leaving 6 bases between them. The CDR3 runs to 14 residues. CDR3 in amino acids: CASSYFVDTGELFF. CDR3 nucleotide sequence: TGTGCCAGCAGTTACTTTGTGGACACCGGGGAGCTGTTTTTT.

CDR3 amino acids: CASSLSPGQGNYNEQFF. DNA of the CDR3: TGTGCCAGCAGCTTATCCCCGGGACAGGGAAACTACAATGAGCAGTTCTTC. The chain uses TRBV11-2 and TRBJ2-1, with TRBD1 matching over 9 bases. Germline-derived CDR1 and CDR2 are SGHAT and FQNNGV. V shed 2 bases and J 3 bases; nucleotides not matched to a gene: 8. This CDR3 has 17 amino acids.

V and J are TRBV29-1 and TRBJ2-5; D may be TRBD2 (6 bases). The DNA end lines up better with TRBJ2-7; the J call may be wrong. CDR1 is SQVTM and CDR2 is ANQGSEA in the germline V gene. The CDR3 extends over 11 amino acids. CDR3 loop: CSATVGGEQYF. The CDR3 DNA is TGCAGCGCCACGGTGGGGGGCGAGCAGTACTTC.

A word on this clone: Other nucleotide sequences from this sample produce the same CDR3. This chain connects TRBV9 to TRBJ2-7, with 7 bases fitting TRBD1. CDR3 size: 13 residues. The V gene's germline CDR1 is SGDLS and CDR2 YYNGEE. Trimming took 2 bases from V and 2 from J; bases not matched to a gene: 1. The CDR3 is CASSVTGTYEQYF. The CDR3 coding sequence is TGTGCCAGCAGCGTGACAGGGACCTACGAGCAGTACTTC. Supplemented by reference TRBV9 and TRBJ2-7, the full variable domain reads DSGVTQTPKHLITATGQRVTLRCSPRSGDLSVYWYQQSLDQGLQFLIQYYNGEERAKGNILERFSAQQFPDLHSELNLSSLELGDSALYFCASSVTGTYEQYFGPGTRLTVT.